This T cell receptor beta chain derives from a study of OX40 agonist ivuxolimab in advanced cancers. Study as a whole: In this trial design, patients received ivuxolimab intravenously at 0.01 to 10 mg/kg every 2 weeks. Partial responses occurred in Three dose-escalation patients, one with hepatocellular carcinoma and two with cutaneous melanoma.

CDR3 length equals 16 residues. Trimming took 0 bases from V and 7 from J, leaving 15 bases between them. Germline V gives CDR1 LGHNA, CDR2 YNFKEQ. Using immunoSEQ multiplex PCR, the repertoire was profiled, and TCRdb retains in-frame clones only, with some absent. Of about 58,000 clones in the sample, about 88% were seen once. Material: CD4+ or CD8+ T cells sorted from blood, obtained in a trial of the OX40 agonist ivuxolimab. This receptor was identified in an adult with an advanced solid tumor such as melanoma, head and neck, liver or kidney cancer. The V gene is TRBV4-2, the J gene TRBJ1-4; D not resolved. This CDR3 reads CASSQDWPESSEKLFF. CDR3 sequence (DNA): TGTGCCAGCAGCCAAGATTGGCCTGAGTCTAGTGAAAAACTGTTTTTT.